Sequencing of this T cell receptor beta chain was carried out in a study of T-cell reconstitution after alpha-beta-depleted transplantation in children. Overall study findings and caveats: At the one-year point after transplant, T-cell counts and TCRbeta diversity were found to come mostly from T cells that had been newly produced. There were reportedly several hundred expanded graft clones from which alpha-beta T cells came about two months after transplant.

Germline CDR1 SGHVS, CDR2 FNYEAQ. Trimming removed 5 bases from V and 8 bases from J, with 22 bases in between. The CDR3 covers 16 residues. Ten or more counts support this clonotype. Its antigen is not identified. Unique molecular identifiers tagged the TCRbeta library. From the PCR reads, TCRdb called clonotypes with MiXCR, one entry per CDR3 protein. The sample shows 65,000 to 75,000 distinct CDR3 sequences, approximately 5% of them seen only once. This chain joins TRBV7-6 and TRBJ2-1, with D tentatively TRBD2 (6 bases). Sample: PBMCs, mostly from graft donor cells, taken 180 days after TCRalphabeta/CD19-depleted stem cell transplant. The sequence derives from a boy younger than two who had a stem cell transplant for acute myeloid leukemia, so the T cells may come from the graft donor. The CDR3, as DNA: TGTGCCAGCAGCGCACTAGCAAGGACCTCCGGGGATGAGCAGTTCTTC. Protein product: CASSALARTSGDEQFF.